The next 26 T cell receptor beta chains were all read from a single sample in a study of CD8 T cells in Susac syndrome. After extraction with the RNeasy kit, roughly 0.5 to 1 ug of the RNA was reverse transcribed using random hexamers. Each CDR3 protein is one row after TCRdb ran MiXCR on the immunoSEQ multiplex PCR reads. Of 160,000 or so distinct CDR3 sequences in the sample, roughly 92% are singletons; the top ten hold roughly 0.11%. Sequences were obtained from CD4+ T cells from PBMCs. The receptors originated from a human donor with Susac syndrome.

CDR3 protein: CSARGQGGNTIYF. The CDR3 DNA is TGCAGTGCTAGAGGACAAGGTGGAAACACCATATATTTT. The chain joins TRBV20-1 to TRBJ1-3; D unclear. CDR1 is DFQATT, CDR2 SNEGSKA, per germline (reference sequence). Trimming shortened V by 1 base and J by 3 bases, and 7 bases separated the two germline ends. The CDR3 covers 13 residues.

The rearrangement uses TRBV12-3 or TRBV12-4 and TRBJ2-5, with 8 nucleotides matching TRBD2. The CDR3 is 16 amino acids. The trim removed 3 bases at V and 5 bases at J, leaving 11 bases unmatched. The CDR3 protein is CASSLRAQLAAETQYF. CDR3 DNA: TGTGCCAGCAGTTTGAGGGCCCAACTAGCGGCGGAGACCCAGTACTTC.

The chain has TRBV19 and TRBJ1-5; D unclear. Germline V CDR1 and CDR2: LNHDA, SQIVND (reference sequence). The CDR3 has 12 amino acids. Trimming left V 8 bases short and J 4 bases short, with 9 bases between. CDR3 sequence: CASGGENQPQHF. CDR3 nucleotide sequence: TGTGCCAGTGGTGGGGAGAATCAGCCCCAGCATTTT.

The V gene is TRBV18, the J gene TRBJ1-2; possible D gene TRBD1, 5 bases. V shed 1 base and J shed 7 bases, with 10 bases lying between them. Germline assignment: CDR1 KGHSH and CDR2 LQKENI. This CDR3 is built from 13 residues. CDR3 nucleotides: TGTGCCAGCTCACCACAGGGGTCCGGTGGCTACACCTTC. Translated: CASSPQGSGGYTF.

This rearrangement joins TRBV19 to TRBJ1-4; D is ambiguous. CDR1 LNHDA and CDR2 SQIVND come from the germline V gene (reference sequence). There are 14 residues in the CDR3. Between the trimmed V and J ends, which lost 7 bases and 6 bases, there was a span of 15 bases. CDR3 coding DNA: TGTGCCAGTATCCGGAGGAGAGGAGATGAAAAACTGTTTTTT. Protein sequence: CASIRRRGDEKLFF. Using reference TRBV19 and TRBJ1-4 for the parts outside the CDR3, the full variable domain is DGGITQSPKYLFRKEGQNVTLSCEQNLNHDAMYWYRQDPGQGLRLIYYSQIVNDFQKGDIAEGYSVSREKKESFPLTVTSAQKNPTAFYLCASIRRRGDEKLFFGSGTQLSVL.

The chain couples TRBV4-2 to TRBJ2-2, with D maybe TRBD2 (6 bases). Per the germline V gene, CDR1 is LGHNA and CDR2 is YNFKEQ. Trimming pared 0 bases from V and 0 bases from J, leaving 17 bases between. The CDR3 totals 19 residues. Here the CDR3 reads CASSQERTGRGANTGELFF. The CDR3 nucleotides read TGTGCCAGCAGCCAAGAGCGGACCGGGCGGGGCGCGAACACCGGGGAGCTGTTTTTT.

The V call is TRBV3-1, the J call TRBJ2-3; 8 positions match TRBD2. After removal of 4 bases from V and 1 base from J, the junction contained 7 bases not matched to a gene. CDR3 length: 16 residues. Per germline, CDR1 LGHDT and CDR2 YNNKEL (reference sequence). The CDR3 DNA is TGTGCCAGCAGCCCTTCCACTAGCGGCCGCACAGATACGCAGTATTTT. Its translation: CASSPSTSGRTDTQYF.

This rearrangement joins TRBV12-3 or TRBV12-4 to TRBJ2-7; 7 bases align to TRBD1. Germline trimming cut 5 bases from V and 1 base from J; bases unmatched to any gene: 11. The CDR3 sequence is 16 residues long. The CDR3 loop reads CASSQTRQGRSYEQYF. In DNA, the CDR3 is TGTGCCAGCAGTCAAACGAGACAGGGACGTTCCTACGAGCAGTACTTC.

This clonotype was seen a single time. The rearrangement uses TRBV19 and TRBJ2-3; D gene ambiguous. The germline V gene encodes CDR1 LNHDA and CDR2 SQIVND (reference sequence). Trimming stripped 3 bases from V and 0 bases from J, with 7 bases between. This CDR3 is 14 amino acids long. The CDR3: CASSIGWSTDTQYF. The DNA for the CDR3 is TGTGCCAGTAGTATTGGGTGGAGCACAGATACGCAGTATTTT.

The chain employs TRBV2 and TRBJ1-5; a possible D gene is TRBD1 (5 bases). In germline, CDR1 is SNHLY, CDR2 FYNNEI. V lost 7 bases and J 3 bases, leaving 16 bases between the germline ends. The CDR3 is made up of 15 amino acids. This CDR3 reads CASNLQEGFNQPQHF. The CDR3 DNA reads TGTGCCAGCAATCTCCAGGAGGGGTTCAATCAGCCCCAGCATTTT.

The chain joins TRBV5-4 to TRBJ1-6; D gene unclear. The CDR3 length is 14 residues. From germline, CDR1 is SGHNT and CDR2 YYREEE (reference sequence). V shed 4 bases and J shed 5 bases, with 10 bases lying between them. The CDR3 region is CASSPRRDNSPLHF. CDR3 coding DNA: TGTGCCAGCAGCCCGCGACGGGATAATTCACCCCTCCACTTT.

CDR3 nucleotides: TGCGCCAGCAGCCAAGATGTTGGGAACGAGCAGTACTTC. Amino acid sequence: CASSQDVGNEQYF. The genes are TRBV4-3 and TRBJ2-7; no reliable D call. The CDR3 runs 13 residues. The ends were cut back, 0 bases at V and 5 bases at J, with 8 bases in the middle. Germline loops: CDR1 LGHNA, CDR2 YSLEER.

The chain is built from TRBV20-1 and TRBJ2-5; TRBD1 matches 11 bases. The CDR3 spans 16 residues. Looked up from germline, CDR1 is DFQATT and CDR2 is SNEGSKA (reference sequence). Trimming cost V 0 bases and J 5 bases; bases outside gene matches: 8. The CDR3 DNA reads TGCAGTGCTAGAGATAGCGGACAGGGGGCTAGGGAGACCCAGTACTTC. This sequence encodes CSARDSGQGARETQYF.

The chain is built from TRBV3-1 and TRBJ2-1; D may be TRBD2 (5 bases). CDR1 and CDR2 from the germline V gene are LGHDT and YNNKEL (reference sequence). This CDR3 contains 15 residues. The V and J ends lost 5 bases and 0 bases respectively, with 11 bases between them. The CDR3, as DNA: TGTGCCAGCAGCATTACTAGGAACTCCTACAATGAGCAGTTCTTC. This codes for CASSITRNSYNEQFF.

The rearrangement links TRBV20-1 to TRBJ2-2; 12 bases align to TRBD1. There are 14 residues in the CDR3. CDR1 is DFQATT, CDR2 SNEGSKA, per germline (reference sequence). The ends lost 3 bases at V and 7 bases at J; junction bases unmatched: 3. The CDR3 region has the DNA TGCAGTGCTAGGGGACAGGGGGCCGTCGGGGAGCTGTTTTTT. Protein sequence: CSARGQGAVGELFF.

The chain is built from TRBV15 and TRBJ2-2; D possibly corresponds to TRBD1 (5 bases). V lost 0 bases and J 7 bases, leaving 12 bases between the germline ends. Germline V gene lookup returns CDR1 LNHNV and CDR2 YYDKDF (reference sequence). This CDR3 is built from 15 residues. The CDR3 DNA sequence: TGTGCCACCAGCAGAGATCGATCAGGGCTCGGGGAGCTGTTTTTT. Protein sequence: CATSRDRSGLGELFF.

The chain uses TRBV20-1 and TRBJ1-3; D is unresolved. Trimming removed 6 bases from V and 0 bases from J, with 12 bases in between. CDR3 length: 14 amino acids. Looked up from germline, CDR1 is DFQATT and CDR2 is SNEGSKA (reference sequence). The CDR3 here is CSANLPGSGNTIYF. The CDR3 region has the DNA TGCAGTGCCAACTTGCCAGGCTCTGGAAACACCATATATTTT.

The chain uses TRBV29-1 and TRBJ1-2; D is undetermined. Germline assignment: CDR1 SQVTM and CDR2 ANQGSEA. The V end lost 4 bases, the J end lost 2 bases, and 5 bases lay between the germline ends. The CDR3 spans 11 residues. CDR3 protein: CSVVWNYGYTF. CDR3 coding DNA: TGCAGCGTTGTTTGGAACTATGGCTACACCTTC.

The chain uses TRBV20-1 and TRBJ1-5, with 7 bases fitting TRBD1. Germline V gene data show CDR1 as DFQATT and CDR2 as SNEGSKA (reference sequence). The CDR3 spans 13 residues. V shed 5 bases, J shed 2 bases, and the junction held 3 bases outside the gene matches. This chain's CDR3 is CSAPQGGNQPQHF. CDR3 nucleotide sequence: TGCAGTGCTCCCCAGGGGGGCAATCAGCCCCAGCATTTT.

The J gene is TRBJ2-5, the V gene TRBV7-2, with 7 bases lining up with TRBD1. Germline CDR1 reads SGHTA; CDR2 reads FQGNSA. V gave up 3 bases and J gave up 4 bases; unmatched junction bases: 8. This CDR3 has 15 residues. In DNA form, the CDR3 reads TGTGCCAGCAGCTTCGGCTCGCGGACAGGAGAGACCCAGTACTTC. Translation gives CASSFGSRTGETQYF.

The rearrangement uses TRBV9 and TRBJ1-1; D might be TRBD1 (6 bases). The CDR3 contains 14 residues. CDR1 is SGDLS, CDR2 YYNGEE, per germline. The V end was cut by 3 bases, the J end by 2 bases, with 11 bases between. The CDR3 sequence is CASSGQVGNTEAFF. Written as DNA, the CDR3 is TGTGCCAGCAGCGGACAGGTTGGAAACACTGAAGCTTTCTTT.

V gene TRBV7-9 combines with J gene TRBJ2-3, with TRBD1 matching 8 bases. CDR1 and CDR2 from the germline V gene are SEHNR and FQNEAQ (reference sequence). This CDR3 is built from 16 residues. Trimming removed 4 bases from V and 2 bases from J; junction bases left unmatched: 8. For the CDR3, the DNA is TGTGCCAGCAGCTCGCCCCCGGGACAGGTCACAGATACGCAGTATTTT. It is translated as CASSSPPGQVTDTQYF.

The V and J genes are TRBV3-1 and TRBJ2-1; D possibly corresponds to TRBD2 (6 bases). Looked up from germline, CDR1 is LGHDT and CDR2 is YNNKEL (reference sequence). Trimming took 4 bases from V and 6 from J, leaving 16 bases between them. This CDR3 is 15 amino acids long. This CDR3 is CASSPSTRGSNEQFF. The CDR3 DNA reads TGTGCCAGCAGCCCATCGACCCGGGGGAGCAATGAGCAGTTCTTC.

This clonotype appeared once. The rearrangement links TRBV9 to TRBJ2-1; TRBD2 matches 8 bases. The CDR3 runs 13 residues. The V gene's germline CDR1 is SGDLS and CDR2 YYNGEE. The V gene end was trimmed by 4 bases and the J gene end by 7 bases; junction bases not matched to a gene: 4. Here the CDR3 DNA reads TGTGCCAGCAGCCCCCGACTAGCGAATGAGCAGTTCTTC. This encodes CASSPRLANEQFF.

V and J are TRBV12-3 or TRBV12-4 and TRBJ1-2; 11 bases fit TRBD1. The CDR3 length is 13 residues. V lost 6 bases to trimming and J lost 7 bases; unmatched junction nucleotides: 4. CDR3 amino acids: CASSRGTGGGYTF. CDR3 nucleotides: TGTGCCAGCAGCCGCGGGACAGGGGGTGGCTACACCTTC.

V usage is TRBV7-9 and J usage is TRBJ2-2, with TRBD2 identical over 7 bases. Germline values: CDR1 SEHNR, CDR2 FQNEAQ (reference sequence). J lost 0 bases, V lost 5 bases, and 6 bases had no gene match. The CDR3 loop spans 16 amino acids. The CDR3, as DNA: TGTGCCAGCAGCCCGCCAGGGACTACGAACACCGGGGAGCTGTTTTTT. This codes for CASSPPGTTNTGELFF.